This T cell receptor (beta chain) was observed in a study of blood T cell repertoires in COVID-19. The assay was immunoSEQ multiplex PCR, and TCRdb's table has in-frame clones only and misses some. The sample has over 55,000 clones; 70% to 80% are singletons. J lost 2 bases, V lost 3 bases, and 6 bases had no gene match. Germline CDR1 SGHVS, CDR2 FNYEAQ. The CDR3 runs 16 residues. This chain joins TRBV7-6 and TRBJ2-2; TRBD1 matches 7 bases. The TCR originated in a woman in her 70s with acute or convalescent COVID-19. The sequencing sample was made of peripheral blood. CDR3 in DNA: TGTGCCAGCAGCTTTGGGACAGCCGTAAACACCGGGGAGCTGTTTTTT. Its protein product is CASSFGTAVNTGELFF.